One and the same sample provided the 13 T cell receptor beta chains below, sequenced in a study of T cells in Graves' hyperthyroidism and ophthalmopathy. RNA transcripts yielded amplified TCR beta CDR3 regions. A first-round RT-PCR of the TCR CDR3 used the HTBI primer set. One entry per CDR3 protein, called by TCRdb with MiXCR from the multiplex PCR reads. The profile shows approximately 430,000 distinct CDR3 sequences, about 15% of them singletons. Source material: blood. The receptors derive from a woman under 30 with Graves' hyperthyroidism.

Note on this clonotype: With a much larger clone just one base away, this may be a read error. The chain is built from TRBV13 and TRBJ1-6; D unclear. The CDR3 spans 14 residues. Germline V CDR1 and CDR2: PRHDT, FYEKMQ (reference sequence). V was clipped by 10 bases and J by 6 bases, with 16 bases between them. CDR3 protein: CANSPPDGNSPLHF. The CDR3 DNA reads TGTGCCAACAGTCCCCCCGACGGTAATTCACCCCTCCACTTT.

This clonotype has ten or more counts. The chain uses TRBV20-1 and TRBJ1-2; maybe TRBD1 (6 bases). The CDR3 extends over 15 amino acids. Germline CDR1 and CDR2: DFQATT and SNEGSKA (reference sequence). V was clipped by 4 bases and J by 10 bases, with 25 bases between them. CDR3 bases: TGCAGTGCTAAGGAAGCCGGGACACTTAATCATGACTACACCTTC. It translates to CSAKEAGTLNHDYTF.

Ten or more counts support this clonotype. The chain recombines TRBV19 with TRBJ1-2, with D possibly TRBD1 on 5 matching bases. Germline V lookup: CDR1 LNHDA, CDR2 SQIVND (reference sequence). V was pared by 0 bases and J by 4 bases, with 9 bases between. This CDR3 spans 14 amino acids. The CDR3 DNA follows: TGTGCCAGTAGTATAGAGGGACGCAGCTATGGCTACACCTTC. Translated, it gives CASSIEGRSYGYTF. Filled out from reference TRBV19 and TRBJ1-2, the complete variable domain reads DGGITQSPKYLFRKEGQNVTLSCEQNLNHDAMYWYRQDPGQGLRLIYYSQIVNDFQKGDIAEGYSVSREKKESFPLTVTSAQKNPTAFYLCASSIEGRSYGYTFGSGTRLTVV.

This clonotype has a handful of counts. A clone one base away is much larger, so this may be a read error. The V and J genes are TRBV2 and TRBJ2-1; 8 bases agree with TRBD2. This CDR3 is built from 16 residues. Germline CDR1 is SNHLY and CDR2 is FYNNEI. Unmatched junction bases numbered 8, after V lost 2 bases and J lost 5 bases. CDR3 nucleotides: TGTGCCAGCAGTGAAAGGACTAGCAGGGGTAACAATGAGCAGTTCTTC. This codes for CASSERTSRGNNEQFF.

For this clonotype: This sequence may be a read error, since a much larger clone differs from it by one base. V usage is TRBV3-1 and J usage is TRBJ2-5, with 10 positions matching TRBD2. There are 15 residues in the CDR3. The germline CDR1 and CDR2 sequences are LGHDT and YNNKEL (reference sequence). With V trimmed by 1 base and J by 7 bases, 6 bases remained unmatched. CDR3 nucleotide sequence: TGTGCCAGCAGCCAAGGGGCTAGCGGGGGCGGGACCCAGTACTTC. Protein product: CASSQGASGGGTQYF.

The V gene is TRBV4-1, the J gene TRBJ1-4, with D perhaps TRBD1 (5 bases). The CDR3 is 16 residues long. Germline assignment: CDR1 MGHRA and CDR2 YSYEKL. The V gene lost 0 bases and the J gene lost 8 bases, with 16 bases spanning the gap. CDR3 nucleotide sequence: TGCGCCAGCAGCCAAGATGGGGCAGGAGTAATAGAAAAACTGTTTTTT. The encoded protein is CASSQDGAGVIEKLFF.

This clonotype was detected ten times or more. The genes are TRBV2 and TRBJ1-1; D not certain. CDR3 length equals 14 residues. The germline V gene has CDR1 SNHLY and CDR2 FYNNEI. Trimming took 5 bases from V and 1 from J, leaving 11 bases between them. The CDR3 DNA is TGTGCCAGCAGTCAACCGTCGGAGAACACTGAAGCTTTCTTT. Translated: CASSQPSENTEAFF.

This clonotype has at least ten counts. The chain employs TRBV6-1 and TRBJ2-7; 11 nucleotides match TRBD1. The CDR3 consists of 14 residues. Losses at the gene ends were 7 bases for V and 5 bases for J; bases not matched to a gene: 7. Per germline, CDR1 MNHNS and CDR2 SASEGT. The CDR3 spells CASTRTGGFDEQYF. CDR3 bases: TGTGCCAGCACCCGGACAGGGGGCTTCGACGAGCAGTACTTC.

Note on this clonotype: This may stem from a read error, because a much larger clone lies one nucleotide away. CDR3 protein: CASSLNGNSGDTIYF. The CDR3 bases are TGTGCCAGCAGCTTAAACGGGAACTCTGGAGACACCATATATTTT. The genes are TRBV11-3 and TRBJ1-3; D gene uncertain. The germline V gene has CDR1 SGHNT and CDR2 YENEEA. This CDR3 is 15 amino acids long.

This clonotype was observed many times. The chain joins TRBV20-1 to TRBJ2-7, with TRBD1 matching over 8 bases. V lost 6 bases, J lost 5 bases, and 9 bases stayed unmatched. The CDR3 is made up of 13 amino acids. Per the germline V gene, CDR1 is DFQATT and CDR2 is SNEGSKA (reference sequence). CDR3 in DNA: TGCAGTGCAAGGCGGCAGGGGGCCGACGAGCAGTACTTC. Its protein is CSARRQGADEQYF.

The table lists this clonotype with many counts. V and J are TRBV6-1 and TRBJ1-1; weak D call: TRBD1 (6 bases). The CDR3 runs 15 residues. The germline V gene has CDR1 MNHNS and CDR2 SASEGT. V dropped 1 base and J dropped 3 bases, with 12 bases sitting between them. The CDR3 sequence: CASSEEGGGDTEAFF. The DNA for the CDR3 is TGTGCCAGCAGTGAAGAAGGAGGGGGGGACACTGAAGCTTTCTTT.

This clonotype was seen many times. The rearrangement uses TRBV20-1 and TRBJ1-5, with D possibly TRBD1 on 6 matching bases. Trimming took 4 bases from V and 2 from J, leaving 9 bases between them. This CDR3 comprises 13 residues. Germline V CDR1 and CDR2: DFQATT, SNEGSKA (reference sequence). The CDR3 protein is CSAKEGGNQPQHF. The DNA for the CDR3 is TGCAGTGCTAAGGAGGGGGGCAATCAGCCCCAGCATTTT.

With respect to this clonotype: A much larger clone differs by one base, so this may be a read error. This chain links TRBV11-2 with TRBJ1-2; a weak D match, TRBD1 (5 bases). The germline gives CDR1 SGHAT, CDR2 FQNNGV. The CDR3 sequence is 13 residues long. The CDR3 DNA reads as TGTGCCAGCAGCGCTAACGGGGACTATGGCTGCACCTTC. This gives the protein CASSANGDYGCTF.